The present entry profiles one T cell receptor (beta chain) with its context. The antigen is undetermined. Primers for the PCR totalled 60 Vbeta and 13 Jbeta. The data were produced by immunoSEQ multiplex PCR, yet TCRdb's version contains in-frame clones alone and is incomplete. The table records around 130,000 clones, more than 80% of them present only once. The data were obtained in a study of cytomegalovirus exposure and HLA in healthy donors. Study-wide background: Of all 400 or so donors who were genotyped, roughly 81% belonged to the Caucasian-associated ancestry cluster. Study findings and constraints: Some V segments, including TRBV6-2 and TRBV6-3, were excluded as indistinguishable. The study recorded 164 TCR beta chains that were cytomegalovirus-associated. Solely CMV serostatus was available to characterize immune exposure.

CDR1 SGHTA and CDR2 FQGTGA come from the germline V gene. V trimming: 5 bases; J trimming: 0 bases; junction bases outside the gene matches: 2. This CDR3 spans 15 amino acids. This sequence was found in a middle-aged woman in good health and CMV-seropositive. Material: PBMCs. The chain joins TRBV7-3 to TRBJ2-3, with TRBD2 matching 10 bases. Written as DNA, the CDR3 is TGTGCCAGCAGCCGAGCGGGGGGGAGCACAGATACGCAGTATTTT. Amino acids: CASSRAGGSTDTQYF.